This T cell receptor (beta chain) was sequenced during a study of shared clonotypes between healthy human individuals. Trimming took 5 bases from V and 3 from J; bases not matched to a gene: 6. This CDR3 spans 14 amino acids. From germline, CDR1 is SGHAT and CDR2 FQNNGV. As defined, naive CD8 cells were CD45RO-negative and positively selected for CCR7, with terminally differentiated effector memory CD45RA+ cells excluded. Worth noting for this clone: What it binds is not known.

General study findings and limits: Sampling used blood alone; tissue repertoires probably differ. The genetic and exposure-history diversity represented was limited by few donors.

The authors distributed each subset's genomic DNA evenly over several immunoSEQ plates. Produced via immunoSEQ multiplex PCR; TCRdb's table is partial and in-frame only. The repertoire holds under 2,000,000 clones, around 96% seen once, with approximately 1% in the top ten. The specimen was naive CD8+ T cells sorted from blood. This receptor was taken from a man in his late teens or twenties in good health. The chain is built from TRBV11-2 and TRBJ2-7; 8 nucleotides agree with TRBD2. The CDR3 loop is CASSPGGEFYEQYF. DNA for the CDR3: TGTGCCAGCAGCCCGGGGGGGGAGTTCTACGAGCAGTACTTC. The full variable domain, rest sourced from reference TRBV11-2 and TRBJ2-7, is EAGVAQSPRYKIIEKRQSVAFWCNPISGHATLYWYQQILGQGPKLLIQFQNNGVVDDSQLPKDRFSAERLKGVDSTLKIQPAKLEDSAVYLCASSPGGEFYEQYFGPGTRLTVT.